This T cell receptor beta chain was identified in a study of cytomegalovirus exposure and HLA in healthy donors. Study at large: A previous analysis identified approximately 120 million unique TCR beta sequences derived from some 170 million T cells. Whole-study results and caveats: Sequencing likely produced, as an artifact, a cluster of highly shared sequence variants.

A word on this clone: Its antigen is not identified.

The PCR made use of 60 Vbeta and 13 Jbeta primers. Only in-frame clones appear in the TCRdb table, and some are missing; sequencing was by immunoSEQ multiplex PCR. The data show around 170,000 clones, over 65% seen once. The TCR comes from a man between 18 and 29 years old in good health and CMV-seronegative. Sequenced material: PBMCs.

The CDR3 DNA reads TGTGCCAGCAGCTCCCACCGAGGGAGAGCGAACACCGGGGAGCTGTTTTTT. Amino acid sequence: CASSSHRGRANTGELFF. The chain links TRBV9 to TRBJ2-2; D may be TRBD2 (5 bases). CDR1 and CDR2 from the germline V gene are SGDLS and YYNGEE. The ends were cut back, 4 bases at V and 0 bases at J, with 16 bases in the middle. The CDR3 runs 17 residues.